The 30 T cell receptor beta chains presented below share a single source sample, sequenced in a study of read filtering for tumor transcriptome and immune sequencing. From about 400 ng of RNA, a library with molecular barcoded alpha/delta and beta/gamma adaptors was made. TCRdb recomputed calls from the reads with MiXCR, one row per CDR3 protein. The data contain about 38,000 distinct CDR3 sequences, roughly 13% of them singletons. Sequences were obtained from a population of CD138-negative cells sorted from bone marrow. The receptors shown here come from a donor at least 40 years old with multiple myeloma.

The CDR3 sequence is CASSPPSGEQYF. CDR3 bases: TGTGCCAGCTCACCACCTTCCGGGGAGCAGTACTTC. The rearrangement uses TRBV18 and TRBJ2-7; no firm D call. V was pared by 0 bases and J by 7 bases, with 7 bases between. The CDR3 length is 12 residues. From germline, CDR1 is KGHSH and CDR2 LQKENI.

This clonotype was detected ten times or more. A much larger clone differs by one base, so this may be a read error. The J gene is TRBJ2-1, the V gene TRBV12-3 or TRBV12-4; a possible D gene is TRBD2 (7 bases). The CDR3 length is 13 residues. CDR3 nucleotides: TGTGCCAGCAGTGCCAATAGGGGGGGTGAGCAGTCCTTC. Its translation is CASSANRGGEQSF.

This clonotype was seen many times. The J gene is TRBJ2-1, the V gene TRBV6-1, with TRBD1 matching over 12 bases. The germline V gene has CDR1 MNHNS and CDR2 SASEGT. Trimming removed 5 bases from V and 7 bases from J; junction bases left unmatched: 12. The CDR3 runs 17 residues. CDR3 DNA: TGTGCCAGCAGTTCCACTGCCGGGACAGGGGGCTGGAATGAGCAGTTCTTC. Protein: CASSSTAGTGGWNEQFF.

On this clonotype: A read error may explain this, as a much larger clone is one base away. V is TRBV27 and J is TRBJ2-2, with 7 bases that match TRBD2. Germline V CDR1 and CDR2: MNHEY, SMNVEV (reference sequence). There are 13 residues in the CDR3. The CDR3, as DNA: TGTGCCAGCAGAACGACTAGCCTCGGGGAGCCGTTTTTT. This translates into CASRTTSLGEPFF.

This clonotype was observed many times. This chain uses TRBV7-9 with TRBJ2-1, with D perhaps matching TRBD2 (6 bases). CDR3 length: 13 amino acids. V was cut by 11 bases and J by 0 bases, with 11 bases left in between. Germline CDR1 and CDR2: SEHNR and FQNEAQ (reference sequence). This chain's CDR3 is CAGGRSSYNEQFF. Here the CDR3 DNA reads TGTGCCGGAGGGAGGAGCTCCTACAATGAGCAGTTCTTC. Full variable domain (remainder filled in from reference TRBV7-9 and TRBJ2-1): DTGVSQNPRHKITKRGQNVTFRCDPISEHNRLYWYRQTLGQGPEFLTYFQNEAQLEKSRLLSDRFSAERPKGSFSTLEIQRTEQGDSAMYLCAGGRSSYNEQFFGPGTRLTVL.

This clonotype was recorded at least ten times. CDR3 nucleotides: TGCGCCAGCAGCTTGGATGTCATCCACGAGCAGTACTTC. Amino acids: CASSLDVIHEQYF. The rearrangement uses TRBV5-1 and TRBJ2-7, with no clear D. The CDR3 length is 13 residues. V lost 0 bases to trimming and J lost 5 bases, with 9 bases between them. Germline assignment: CDR1 SGHRS and CDR2 YFSETQ.

The gene calls are TRBV12-3 or TRBV12-4 and TRBJ1-5, with D possibly TRBD1 on 5 matching bases. V lost 8 bases and J 0 bases, leaving 17 bases between the germline ends. The length of the CDR3 is 16 residues. CDR3 nucleotides: TGTGCCAGCGGTTCCCCCGGGGGGGGTAGCAATCAGCCCCAGCATTTT. This codes for CASGSPGGGSNQPQHF.

J is TRBJ1-5 and V is TRBV2, with a weak D call TRBD1 (5 bases). The CDR3 length is 15 residues. The ends were cut back, 1 base at V and 1 base at J, with 8 bases in the middle. Germline-derived CDR1 and CDR2 are SNHLY and FYNNEI. The CDR3 loop reads CASSEGGVSNQPQHF. In nucleotides, the CDR3 is TGTGCCAGCAGTGAAGGGGGGGTAAGCAATCAGCCCCAGCATTTT. Full variable domain (missing parts from reference TRBV2 and TRBJ1-5): EPEVTQTPSHQVTQMGQEVILRCVPISNHLYFYWYRQILGQKVEFLVSFYNNEISEKSEIFDDQFSVERPDGSNFTLKIRSTKLEDSAMYFCASSEGGVSNQPQHFGDGTRLSIL.

In this sample, this clonotype turned up many times. The chain joins TRBV10-2 to TRBJ2-7, with 9 bases fitting TRBD2. Germline CDR1 and CDR2: WSHSY and SAAADI. CDR3 size: 14 residues. J was trimmed by 7 bases and V by 8 bases; bases with no gene match: 12. The CDR3 reads CASLSSGRTKEQYF. The CDR3 DNA sequence: TGCGCCAGCCTGAGTAGCGGGAGAACGAAAGAGCAGTACTTC.

This clonotype was detected many times. The chain has TRBV5-1 and TRBJ1-1; D remains unclear. The CDR3 is made up of 15 amino acids. Germline V gene sequence: CDR1 SGHRS, CDR2 YFSETQ. Trimming stripped 1 base from V and 4 bases from J, with 14 bases between. Written as DNA, the CDR3 is TGCGCCAGCAGCTTGCTGGGTGTGGGGAGCACTGAAGCTTTCTTT. This gives the protein CASSLLGVGSTEAFF.

This clonotype was counted many times. The rearrangement uses TRBV5-5 and TRBJ1-5, with 9 bases identical to TRBD1. The ends lost 3 bases at V and 4 bases at J; junction bases unmatched: 2. CDR3 length equals 14 residues. CDR1 is SGHKS, CDR2 YYEKEE, per germline (reference sequence). The CDR3 nucleotides read TGTGCCAGCAGCTCCGGGACAGGGAATCAGCCCCAGCATTTT. It codes for CASSSGTGNQPQHF.

This clonotype was seen a handful of times. This rearrangement joins TRBV6-5 to TRBJ2-7, with D possibly TRBD2 on 6 matching bases. V was clipped by 5 bases and J by 6 bases, with 17 bases between them. The CDR3 is 14 amino acids. CDR1 and CDR2 (germline): MNHEY, SVGAGI. This CDR3 reads CASSPGTGVREQYF. CDR3 bases: TGTGCCAGCAGTCCCGGGACTGGAGTCCGCGAGCAGTACTTC.

This clonotype has just a few counts. The chain carries TRBV13 and TRBJ2-1; no clear D. Trimming cost V 1 base and J 3 bases, with 7 bases left between them. The CDR3 length is 14 residues. CDR1 PRHDT and CDR2 FYEKMQ come from the germline V gene (reference sequence). The CDR3 nucleotides are TGTGCCAGCAGCTTAGTTAACAGCTACAATGAGCAGTTCTTC. Translation gives CASSLVNSYNEQFF.

This clonotype was observed many times. V is TRBV21-1 and J is TRBJ2-7; the table calls TRBD1, which could not be checked here. TRBV21-1 is tagged as a pseudogene. The CDR3 extends over 15 amino acids. The CDR3: CASSKGGQGRLEQYF. The CDR3 nucleotides read TGTGCCAGCAGCAAAGGGGGACAGGGGCGGCTCGAGCAGTACTTC.

The rearrangement joins TRBV2 to TRBJ2-5; possibly TRBD2 for D (6 bases). V was clipped by 6 bases and J by 7 bases, with 15 bases between them. The CDR3 loop spans 13 amino acids. CDR1 and CDR2 from the germline V gene are SNHLY and FYNNEI. The CDR3 DNA reads as TGTGCCAGCAGCCCTGGAGGGGTTGGGACCCAGTACTTC. This gives the protein CASSPGGVGTQYF.

The table lists this clonotype with a few counts. This chain uses TRBV20-1 with TRBJ1-5; D is perhaps TRBD1 (6 bases). CDR1 is DFQATT and CDR2 is SNEGSKA in the germline V gene (reference sequence). Trimming shortened V by 3 bases and J by 4 bases, and 16 bases separated the two germline ends. The CDR3 contains 15 residues. The CDR3 bases are TGCAGTGCTAGCCGGGGGGCAAGAGGGAATCAGCCCCAGCATTTT. As protein: CSASRGARGNQPQHF.

This clonotype was recorded many times. This chain connects TRBV28 to TRBJ1-5; a weak D match, TRBD1 (6 bases). V lost 3 bases, J lost 2 bases, and 11 bases lay in between. CDR3 size: 15 residues. The germline V gene encodes CDR1 MDHEN and CDR2 SYDVKM. The CDR3 loop is CASSFAQGRNQPQHF. The CDR3 bases are TGTGCCAGCAGTTTTGCTCAGGGGCGCAATCAGCCCCAGCATTTT.

This clonotype was detected many times. The rearrangement joins TRBV28 to TRBJ2-4; a weak D match, TRBD2 (5 bases). Trimming took 7 bases from V and 1 from J, leaving 11 bases between them. The CDR3 is made up of 14 amino acids. From germline, CDR1 is MDHEN and CDR2 SYDVKM. CDR3 region: CASIEGAAKNIQYF. CDR3 nucleotide sequence: TGTGCCAGCATAGAGGGAGCGGCCAAAAACATTCAGTACTTC.

Note on this clonotype: Possible read error: a much larger clone is one base away. Lacking the conserved final phenylalanine or tryptophan, this CDR3 likely reflects a read error. The V and J genes are TRBV28 and TRBJ1-5; no clear D gene. The V gene's germline CDR1 is MDHEN and CDR2 SYDVKM. Trimming removed 5 bases at V and 4 bases at J, with 9 bases between. The CDR3 runs 13 residues. CDR3 in DNA: TGTGCCAGCAGTCCCTACACTAATCAGCCCCAGCATATT. Translating it yields CASSPYTNQPQHI.

This clonotype is deemed medium-sized. J is TRBJ1-2 and V is TRBV6-5, with D maybe TRBD1 (6 bases). Germline values: CDR1 MNHEY, CDR2 SVGAGI. Trimming took off 8 bases at V and 4 bases at J, with 17 bases between the two ends. This CDR3 region has 14 residues. CDR3 in DNA: TGTGCCAGCGTCAGACAGGAGCAGGGCTATGGCTACACCTTC. Protein: CASVRQEQGYGYTF.

This clonotype was seen repeatedly, ten times or more. The chain links TRBV10-2 to TRBJ2-1; 11 bases map to TRBD2. This CDR3 comprises 16 residues. V lost 5 bases to trimming and J lost 3 bases; unmatched junction nucleotides: 6. In germline, CDR1 is WSHSY, CDR2 SAAADI. As DNA, the CDR3 is TGCGCCAGCAGTCCGGGACTAGCGGTGGGCTACAATGAGCAGTTCTTC. This sequence encodes CASSPGLAVGYNEQFF.

This clonotype has ten or more counts. This chain connects TRBV15 to TRBJ1-5; no reliable D call. V dropped 5 bases and J dropped 0 bases, with 11 bases sitting between them. The CDR3 is made up of 15 amino acids. CDR1 and CDR2 from the germline V gene are LNHNV and YYDKDF (reference sequence). Written as DNA, the CDR3 is TGTGCCACCAGCCGACTAGCAGGTAGCAATCAGCCCCAGCATTTT. Translated: CATSRLAGSNQPQHF.

This clonotype was counted many times. The V and J genes are TRBV5-1 and TRBJ2-3; D may correspond to TRBD1 or TRBD2 (5 bases each). Trimming left V 1 base short and J 8 bases short, with 20 bases between. CDR1 and CDR2 (germline): SGHRS, YFSETQ. The CDR3 covers 16 residues. CDR3 residues: CASSLFGGSGGGTQYF. CDR3 nucleotides: TGCGCCAGCAGCTTGTTTGGCGGATCCGGTGGGGGTACGCAGTATTTT.

This clonotype turned up a few times. This may be a read error, as it is one base from a much larger clone. The genes are TRBV29-1 and TRBJ2-7; D possibly uses TRBD1 or TRBD2 (5 bases each). The CDR3 is 12 residues long. Germline assignment: CDR1 SQVTM and CDR2 ANQGSEA. Trimming removed 8 bases at V and 6 bases at J, with 17 bases between. The CDR3 here is CSIYGGKGEQYF. The CDR3 DNA sequence: TGCAGCATCTATGGGGGTAAGGGCGAGCAGTACTTC.

This clonotype was seen a handful of times. This rearrangement joins TRBV5-1 to TRBJ2-5, with TRBD2 identical over 8 bases. The junction had 10 bases not matched to a gene; V was cut back by 0 bases and J by 9 bases. CDR3 size: 15 residues. Per the germline V gene, CDR1 is SGHRS and CDR2 is YFSETQ. Here the CDR3 DNA reads TGCGCCAGCAGCTTGGCCGGGACTAGGTGGGAGTCCCAGTACTTC. Residues: CASSLAGTRWESQYF.

This clonotype was recorded at least ten times. The chain combines TRBV20-1 with TRBJ2-7; perhaps D is TRBD1 or TRBD2 (5 bases each). Trimming removed 3 bases at V and 1 base at J, with 7 bases between. The CDR3 has 12 amino acids. Germline CDR1 reads DFQATT; CDR2 reads SNEGSKA (reference sequence). CDR3 coding DNA: TGCAGTGCTAGGGGACCGTCCTACGAGCAGTACTTC. It encodes CSARGPSYEQYF.

The genes are TRBV3-1 and TRBJ1-2; D is perhaps TRBD1 (6 bases). V was clipped by 0 bases and J by 5 bases, with 16 bases between them. The CDR3 covers 16 residues. The V gene's germline CDR1 is LGHDT and CDR2 YNNKEL (reference sequence). The CDR3 spells CASSQDARQGRYGYTF. The CDR3, as DNA: TGTGCCAGCAGCCAAGACGCCCGCCAGGGGAGGTATGGCTACACCTTC.

The V and J genes are TRBV2 and TRBJ2-2, with D possibly being TRBD1 (6 bases). The CDR3 is 17 amino acids. Trimming stripped 4 bases from V and 2 bases from J, with 17 bases between. Germline assignment: CDR1 SNHLY and CDR2 FYNNEI. The CDR3 DNA sequence: TGTGCCAGCAGTGCCCCGCCGGGACAACTTAACACCGGGGAGCTGTTTTTT. This gives the protein CASSAPPGQLNTGELFF.

This clonotype showed up many times. The CDR3 coding sequence is TGTGCCAGCAGTTGCGAGCTCCAAGGGGGGAGCATGAACACTGAAGCTTTCTTT. It specifies CASSCELQGGSMNTEAFF. The rearrangement links TRBV6-5 to TRBJ1-1; TRBD1 is a possible D gene (6 bases). CDR1 and CDR2 from the germline V gene are MNHEY and SVGAGI. Trimming removed 4 bases at V and 0 bases at J, with 21 bases between. The CDR3 extends over 18 amino acids.

As regards this clonotype: This could be a read error, since a much larger clone is one nucleotide away. The chain combines TRBV11-2 with TRBJ2-2; 11 bases are shared with TRBD2. The J segment lost 3 bases and the V segment lost 2 bases, leaving 5 bases of the junction unmatched. The CDR3 loop spans 17 amino acids. The germline V gene encodes CDR1 SGHAT and CDR2 FQNNGV. Written as DNA, the CDR3 is TGTGCCAGCAGCTTAAGGGTGGGACTAGCGGACACCGGGGAGCTGTTTTTT. This sequence encodes CASSLRVGLADTGELFF.